The rows below give T cell receptor beta chains drawn from one sample of a study of blood T cell repertoires in COVID-19. TCRdb's table, derived via immunoSEQ multiplex PCR, lists solely in-frame clones and lacks some. The sample has 70,000 to 100,000 clones, 90% seen once. The source material was peripheral blood. The receptors were sampled from a man aged 55-75 years with acute or convalescent COVID-19. The CDR3 runs from the conserved cysteine through the conserved F or W. D genes are given only for firm matches. Expanded clones are given a class, and other clones once, few, many or no size at all.

v_gene	d_gene	j_gene	abundance	CDR3aa	CDR3nt
TRBV9	-	TRBJ2-1	-	CASSVVGNRGEQFF	TGTGCCAGCAGCGTAGTTGGGAACCGGGGTGAGCAGTTCTTC
TRBV4-2	-	TRBJ2-5	-	CASSQGGVGEGETQYF	TGTGCCAGCAGCCAAGGGGGAGTGGGCGAGGGAGAGACCCAGTACTTC
TRBV30	-	TRBJ1-1	-	CAWSLTGQNTEAFF	TGTGCCTGGAGTCTTACGGGACAGAACACTGAAGCTTTCTTT
TRBV30	TRBD1	TRBJ1-4	-	CAWSAGTGNEKLFF	TGTGCCTGGAGCGCCGGGACAGGGAACGAAAAACTGTTTTTT
TRBV10-3	TRBD1	TRBJ1-2	-	CAISDRDRGVYGYTF	TGTGCCATCAGTGATCGGGACAGGGGGGTCTATGGCTACACCTTC
TRBV30	TRBD2	TRBJ2-7	-	CASTAGVEQYF	TGTGCCTCCACGGCGGGGGTCGAGCAGTACTTC
TRBV28	-	TRBJ2-1	-	CASSLVGGPLYNEQFF	TGTGCCAGCAGCCTTGTGGGGGGACCCCTCTACAATGAGCAGTTCTTC
TRBV5-1	TRBD1	TRBJ1-1	-	CASSLLGQDVAFF	TGCGCCAGCAGCTTGCTGGGACAGGACGTAGCTTTCTTT
TRBV19	-	TRBJ2-1	-	CASTLVASHDEQFF	TGTGCCAGTACTCTCGTGGCTAGTCACGATGAGCAGTTCTTC
TRBV18	TRBD1	TRBJ2-7	-	CASSAGTAAYEQYF	TGTGCCAGCTCAGCCGGGACAGCCGCCTACGAGCAGTACTTC
TRBV9	-	TRBJ2-5	few	CASSVAGKETQYF	TGTGCCAGCAGCGTAGCGGGGAAAGAGACCCAGTACTTC
TRBV19	-	TRBJ2-2	-	CATGKVGELFF	TGTGCCACGGGGAAGGTCGGGGAGCTGTTTTTT
TRBV7-2	-	TRBJ2-1	-	CASSLAPRDEQFF	TGTGCCAGCAGCTTAGCCCCCCGGGATGAGCAGTTCTTC
TRBV14	-	TRBJ2-7	once	CASSQDTADKYSYEQYF	TGTGCCAGCAGCCAAGACACGGCAGACAAGTACTCCTACGAGCAGTACTTC
TRBV14	-	TRBJ2-1	-	CASSPRISRYNEQFF	TGTGCCAGCAGCCCAAGAATTTCGCGGTACAATGAGCAGTTCTTC
TRBV6-2/TRBV6-3	TRBD1	TRBJ2-2	-	CASSWTGGNTGELFF	TGTGCCAGCAGTTGGACAGGGGGCAACACCGGGGAGCTGTTTTTT
TRBV5-8	-	TRBJ2-3	-	CASSQGPGTDTQYF	TGTGCCAGCAGCCAGGGGCCTGGCACAGATACGCAGTATTTT
TRBV25-1	TRBD1	TRBJ1-4	-	CASSERQGLEGNEKLFF	TGTGCCAGCAGTGAAAGACAGGGATTAGAGGGTAATGAAAAACTGTTTTTT
TRBV6-2/TRBV6-3	TRBD2	TRBJ2-5	-	CASSDGGVQETQYF	TGTGCCAGCAGTGACGGGGGGGTCCAAGAGACCCAGTACTTC
TRBV20-1	TRBD2	TRBJ2-3	-	CSASHISQGLATDTQYF	TGCAGTGCCAGTCATATTAGTCAGGGACTAGCTACAGATACGCAGTATTTT
TRBV11-2	TRBD2	TRBJ2-2	-	CASSLFGTSGYTGELFF	TGTGCCAGCAGCTTATTTGGCACTAGCGGTTACACCGGGGAGCTGTTTTTT
TRBV5-4	TRBD2	TRBJ2-2	-	CASSSRLAGPNTGELFF	TGTGCCAGCAGCTCACGACTAGCGGGACCCAACACCGGGGAGCTGTTTTTT
TRBV4-3	TRBD1	TRBJ1-1	-	CASSQRTGLMGEAFF	TGCGCCAGCAGCCAGAGGACAGGGCTGATGGGTGAAGCTTTCTTT
TRBV15	-	TRBJ1-2	once	CATSRDGRLSGYTF	TGTGCCACCAGCAGAGATGGGAGGCTCTCTGGCTACACCTTC
TRBV24-1	-	TRBJ2-7	-	CATSDPESEQYF	TGTGCCACCAGTGACCCCGAGTCCGAGCAGTACTTC
TRBV5-4	TRBD1	TRBJ2-5	-	CASSPGQGETQYF	TGTGCCAGCAGCCCCGGACAGGGAGAGACCCAGTACTTC
TRBV4-3	-	TRBJ2-1	-	CASSQVGRAYNEQFF	TGCGCCAGCAGCCAAGTGGGTCGGGCCTACAATGAGCAGTTCTTC
TRBV27	-	TRBJ2-7	-	CASSSRTAYYEQYF	TGTGCCAGCAGTTCACGGACAGCCTATTACGAGCAGTACTTC
TRBV6-5	-	TRBJ2-2	-	CASTPQVSNTGELFF	TGTGCCAGCACTCCCCAGGTATCTAACACCGGGGAGCTGTTTTTT
TRBV27	-	TRBJ2-7	few	CASSLREAYEQYF	TGTGCCAGCAGTTTGCGAGAGGCCTACGAGCAGTACTTC
TRBV7-2	TRBD2	TRBJ2-5	-	CASRRASSGLQETQYF	TGTGCCAGCAGGAGAGCTTCTAGCGGGCTCCAAGAGACCCAGTACTTC
TRBV7-9	-	TRBJ2-5	-	CATDSGNPALPNF	TGTGCCACCGATTCCGGGAACCCGGCTCTACCCAACTTC
TRBV6-2/TRBV6-3	TRBD2	TRBJ2-7	-	CASSYSRSGTSGTLGSYEQYF	TGTGCCAGCAGTTACTCGAGAAGCGGGACTAGCGGGACCCTGGGCTCCTACGAGCAGTACTTC
TRBV19	-	TRBJ2-1	-	CASTSYNEQFF	TGTGCCAGTACTAGCTACAATGAGCAGTTCTTC
TRBV2	-	TRBJ2-1	-	CASNRGTSNNEQFF	TGTGCCAGCAATCGGGGGACTTCAAACAATGAGCAGTTCTTC
TRBV5-1	TRBD1	TRBJ2-4	-	CASSDPRTGGNIQYF	TGCGCCAGCAGCGACCCTCGGACAGGGGGAAACATTCAGTACTTC
TRBV6-5	TRBD1	TRBJ2-5	-	CASRATGGAYGTQYF	TGTGCCAGCAGGGCCACAGGGGGCGCTTACGGGACCCAGTACTTC
TRBV12-3/TRBV12-4	-	TRBJ2-3	-	CASSSNGADTQYF	TGTGCCAGCAGTTCCAACGGGGCAGATACGCAGTATTTT
TRBV11-2	TRBD1	TRBJ1-4	-	CASSPTGATNEKLFF	TGTGCCAGCAGCCCGACAGGGGCAACTAATGAAAAACTGTTTTTT
TRBV2	-	TRBJ2-1	-	CASSLTRIYNEQFF	TGTGCCAGCAGCTTGACTAGAATCTACAATGAGCAGTTCTTC
TRBV24-1	-	TRBJ2-2	-	CATSESRWGAGELFF	TGTGCCACCAGTGAAAGTCGTTGGGGAGCCGGGGAGCTGTTTTTT
TRBV21-1	-	TRBJ1-5	-	CASSSRGRVNQPQHF	TGTGCCAGCAGCTCCAGAGGCAGGGTCAATCAGCCCCAGCATTTT
TRBV11-2	-	TRBJ1-4	-	CASSNTGSTNEKLFF	TGTGCCAGCAGCAACACAGGTTCAACTAATGAAAAACTGTTTTTT
TRBV27	TRBD1	TRBJ2-1	-	CASRKGAGSYNEQFF	TGTGCCAGCAGGAAGGGGGCAGGGTCGTACAATGAGCAGTTCTTC
TRBV5-6	-	TRBJ2-1	-	CASSPTWGTAFNEQFF	TGTGCCAGCAGTCCAACGTGGGGGACTGCCTTCAATGAGCAGTTCTTC